The 15 T cell receptor beta chains below were found in one sample sequenced in a study of vaccination effects on CD4 cells after COVID-19. Assay: immunoSEQ multiplex PCR; the TCRdb copy retains only in-frame clones and omits some. Of about 46,000 clones listed, 65% to 75% are singletons. Using viral peptide pools, the ViraFEST assay grew out antigen-specific CD4+ T cells prior to sequencing. Culture proceeded for more than 8 days, and CD4+ T cells were then isolated. Each participant was given two doses of one vaccine (BNT162b2 or mRNA-1273). Their antigens remain unidentified. This sample comprised CD4+ T cells from PBMCs cultured with HCoV-OC43 spike peptides, obtained after COVID-19 vaccination. Subset of the sample: HCoV-OC43 spike overlapping peptide pool stimulation. The origin of the receptors is a human donor who received a COVID-19 vaccine.

V usage is TRBV18 and J usage is TRBJ2-7, with D unresolved. V lost 3 bases and J 3 bases, leaving 9 bases between the germline ends. In germline, CDR1 is KGHSH, CDR2 LQKENI. The CDR3 totals 13 residues. CDR3 sequence: CASSPNEYYEQYF. Written as DNA, the CDR3 is TGTGCCAGCTCACCTAACGAATACTACGAGCAGTACTTC.

The V gene is TRBV11-2, the J gene TRBJ1-3; D is ambiguous. The V gene lost 5 bases and the J gene lost 0 bases, with 17 bases spanning the gap. CDR1 and CDR2 from the germline V gene are SGHAT and FQNNGV. This CDR3 comprises 17 residues. DNA of the CDR3: TGTGCCAGCAGCGGAAGACTGACAAGCTTCTCTGGAAACACCATATATTTT. Translation gives CASSGRLTSFSGNTIYF.

The chain has TRBV9 and TRBJ2-7; 16 bases are shared with TRBD2. Germline CDR1 is SGDLS and CDR2 is YYNGEE. This CDR3 region has 18 residues. Trimming cost V 3 bases and J 5 bases; bases outside gene matches: 11. The CDR3 DNA sequence: TGTGCCAGCAGCGGGTTACCGGGACTAGCGGGAGGGATAAACGAGCAGTACTTC. Translation gives CASSGLPGLAGGINEQYF.

The rearrangement uses TRBV4-2 and TRBJ2-7, with 7 nucleotides matching TRBD1. The V gene end was trimmed by 0 bases and the J gene end by 4 bases; junction bases not matched to a gene: 6. This CDR3 comprises 15 residues. Germline V gene data show CDR1 as LGHNA and CDR2 as YNFKEQ. The CDR3 coding sequence is TGTGCCAGCAGCCAAGATCTCAACAGGGGATACGAGCAGTACTTC. This translates into CASSQDLNRGYEQYF.

The rearrangement uses TRBV6-1 and TRBJ1-4; D is undetermined. The CDR3 contains 15 residues. Germline loops: CDR1 MNHNS, CDR2 SASEGT. The V and J ends lost 2 bases and 7 bases respectively, with 14 bases between them. The CDR3: CASSEFEGSGEKLFF. Here the CDR3 DNA reads TGTGCCAGCAGTGAATTCGAGGGTTCAGGTGAAAAACTGTTTTTT.

The genes are TRBV10-3 and TRBJ2-5, with 9 bases fitting TRBD1. CDR1 and CDR2 from the germline V gene are ENHRY and SYGVKD. This CDR3 is built from 13 residues. Trimming at V came to 9 bases and at J to 5 bases, leaving 7 bases not matched to a gene. CDR3 nucleotides: TGTGCCATAGGGGGACAGGGAAAGGAGACCCAGTACTTC. It is translated as CAIGGQGKETQYF.

The V gene is TRBV4-1, the J gene TRBJ2-7; D is uncertain. V lost 3 bases and J 0 bases, leaving 9 bases between the germline ends. The CDR3 sequence is 14 residues long. CDR1 MGHRA and CDR2 YSYEKL come from the germline V gene. CDR3: CASSHPVLSYEQYF. The DNA for the CDR3 is TGCGCCAGCAGCCATCCCGTCCTCTCCTACGAGCAGTACTTC.

The V and J genes are TRBV7-8 and TRBJ2-7; D perhaps matches TRBD2 (6 bases). Germline V gene data show CDR1 as SGHVS and CDR2 as FQNEAQ. The CDR3 is made up of 14 amino acids. The V end lost 3 bases, the J end lost 0 bases, and 9 bases lay between the germline ends. The CDR3 loop is CASSLSGSSYEQYF. The CDR3 DNA is TGTGCCAGCAGCTTGTCCGGGAGCTCCTACGAGCAGTACTTC.

V gene TRBV27 combines with J gene TRBJ2-4, with 7 bases aligning to TRBD1. CDR1 is MNHEY and CDR2 is SMNVEV in the germline V gene (reference sequence). The CDR3 loop spans 15 amino acids. The V segment lost 2 bases and the J segment 1 base; nucleotides outside the gene matches: 2. As DNA, the CDR3 is TGTGCCAGCAGTTTAGAGGGGGCTGCCAAAAACATTCAGTACTTC. Translation: CASSLEGAAKNIQYF.

V and J are TRBV6-4 and TRBJ2-3, with 7 bases fitting TRBD1. CDR1 and CDR2 (germline): MRHNA, SNTAGT. The CDR3 runs 14 residues. The V gene end was trimmed by 0 bases and the J gene end by 4 bases; junction bases not matched to a gene: 1. The CDR3: CASSDSQGADTQYF. The DNA of the CDR3 is TGTGCCAGCAGTGACTCCCAGGGGGCAGATACGCAGTATTTT.

V usage is TRBV2 and J usage is TRBJ2-7, with D uncertain. V was pared by 4 bases and J by 2 bases, with 12 bases between. This CDR3 has 14 residues. CDR1 is SNHLY and CDR2 is FYNNEI in the germline V gene. The CDR3 is CASSVRPETYEQYF. The CDR3 DNA follows: TGTGCCAGCAGTGTCCGGCCGGAGACCTACGAGCAGTACTTC. The full variable domain, in which reference TRBV2 and TRBJ2-7 provide the parts outside the CDR3, is EPEVTQTPSHQVTQMGQEVILRCVPISNHLYFYWYRQILGQKVEFLVSFYNNEISEKSEIFDDQFSVERPDGSNFTLKIRSTKLEDSAMYFCASSVRPETYEQYFGPGTRLTVT.

A single count supports this clone. The J gene is TRBJ1-2, the V gene TRBV20-1; D remains unclear. Trimming took off 3 bases at V and 8 bases at J, with 13 bases between the two ends. The CDR3 has 12 amino acids. Germline CDR1 is DFQATT and CDR2 is SNEGSKA (reference sequence). CDR3: CSASVGLSGYTF. The CDR3 bases are TGCAGTGCTAGTGTGGGTCTGAGCGGCTACACCTTC.

The genes are TRBV6-5 and TRBJ1-2; a possible D gene is TRBD1 (5 bases). The germline V gene encodes CDR1 MNHEY and CDR2 SVGAGI. CDR3 length: 13 amino acids. The V and J ends lost 2 bases and 8 bases respectively, with 12 bases between them. The CDR3 spells CASSYHEGLGYTF. Here the CDR3 DNA reads TGTGCCAGCAGTTACCACGAGGGGCTCGGCTACACCTTC.

The CDR3 bases are TGTGCCAGCAGTTACGGACAGTTCTACAATGAGCAGTTCTTC. Translated, it gives CASSYGQFYNEQFF. The chain has TRBV6-5 and TRBJ2-1, with D maybe TRBD1 (6 bases). Deletions cut 2 bases from V and 3 bases from J, with 8 bases between. The germline gives CDR1 MNHEY, CDR2 SVGAGI. The CDR3 loop spans 14 amino acids.

The genes are TRBV14 and TRBJ2-3, with a tentative D call TRBD2 (7 bases). CDR1 SGHDN and CDR2 FVKESK come from the germline V gene. V was cut by 3 bases and J by 2 bases, with 9 bases left in between. The CDR3 sequence is 14 residues long. The CDR3 region is CASSQRGHTDTQYF. CDR3 in DNA: TGTGCCAGCAGCCAGCGGGGGCACACAGATACGCAGTATTTT.